The clone carrying this T cell receptor beta chain was found once. Germline V gives CDR1 WSHSY, CDR2 SAAADI. The CDR3 is made up of 16 amino acids. Trimming took 3 bases from V and 4 from J; bases not matched to a gene: 7. This entry comes from a study of blood T cell repertoires in COVID-19. About the study: From the United States, Italy and Spain came samples of acute and convalescent COVID-19. T cells, B-cell-depleted T cells, or PBMCs provided the cDNA or gDNA that served as material.

Original methodology: Researchers report that nucleated cell counts were estimated from reference gene primer amplification. Clones were sequenced by immunoSEQ multiplex PCR, and TCRdb holds only the in-frame ones, with some missing. Clonal size and the V and J genes are those of that table, whereas D and trimming came from the DNA. The data hold about 360,000 clones, with approximately 86% observed a single time. The Seattle patients, enrolled during active infection, were followed longitudinally. This chain links TRBV10-2 with TRBJ2-3; 10 nucleotides align to TRBD2. What was sequenced was peripheral blood. The source of this sequence is a woman aged 55-69 years with COVID-19, enrolled during active disease. CDR3 protein: CASSDRLSGGADTQYF. DNA of the CDR3: TGCGCCAGCAGTGATCGACTAAGCGGGGGGGCAGATACGCAGTATTTT.